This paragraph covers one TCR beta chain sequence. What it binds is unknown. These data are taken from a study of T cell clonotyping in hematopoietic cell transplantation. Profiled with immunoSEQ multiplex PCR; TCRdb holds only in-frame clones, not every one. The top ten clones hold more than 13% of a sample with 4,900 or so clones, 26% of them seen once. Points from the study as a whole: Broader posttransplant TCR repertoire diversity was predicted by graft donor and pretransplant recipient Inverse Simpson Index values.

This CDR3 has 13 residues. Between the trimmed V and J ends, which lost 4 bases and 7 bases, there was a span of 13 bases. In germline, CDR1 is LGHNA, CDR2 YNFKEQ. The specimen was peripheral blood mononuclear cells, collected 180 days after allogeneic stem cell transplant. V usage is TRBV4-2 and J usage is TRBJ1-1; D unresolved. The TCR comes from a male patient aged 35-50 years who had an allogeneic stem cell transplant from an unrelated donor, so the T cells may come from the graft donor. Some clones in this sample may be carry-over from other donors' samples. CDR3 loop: CASSRRGRIEAFF. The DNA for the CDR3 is TGTGCCAGCAGCCGGAGAGGACGGATTGAAGCTTTCTTT.